This is a list of T cell receptor beta chains from one sample in a study of blood T cell repertoires in COVID-19. The assay was immunoSEQ multiplex PCR, and TCRdb's table has in-frame clones only and misses some. The sample lists about 190,000 clones, approximately 90% seen once, with around 23% in the top ten. Input material: PBMCs or T cells enriched from blood (not recorded which). The source of these receptors is a woman aged 40 to 50 in a cohort exposed to, infected with or recovered from COVID-19 (not recorded which). The CDR3 runs from the conserved cysteine through the conserved F or W. D genes are given only for firm matches. Clone size is given for some rows only: seen once, a few or many times, or a class if the clone is expanded.

D gene: NA; J gene: TRBJ2-5; V gene: TRBV7-9; clone size: NA; CDR3 DNA: TGTGCCAGCAGCTTAGGGGGCCTGCGGGAGACCCAGTACTTC; CDR3 protein: CASSLGGLRETQYF
D gene: TRBD1; J gene: TRBJ1-3; V gene: TRBV5-1; clone size: NA; CDR3 DNA: TGCGCCAGCAGCTTGGGGGACAGCACTGGAAACACCATATATTTT; CDR3 protein: CASSLGDSTGNTIYF
D gene: TRBD2; J gene: TRBJ2-1; V gene: TRBV11-3; clone size: NA; CDR3 DNA: TGTGCCAGCAGCCCGGGGCTAGCGGGAGGTCCGGTACGTGAGCAGTTCTTC; CDR3 protein: CASSPGLAGGPVREQFF
D gene: NA; J gene: TRBJ1-1; V gene: TRBV24-1; clone size: NA; CDR3 DNA: TGTGCCACCAGTGACTCCCAGACAGGCAACACTGAAGCTTTCTTT; CDR3 protein: CATSDSQTGNTEAFF
D gene: NA; J gene: TRBJ1-5; V gene: TRBV4-1; clone size: once; CDR3 DNA: TGCGCCAGCAGCCAAGATTTAGGGGGCAATCAGCCCCAGCATTTT; CDR3 protein: CASSQDLGGNQPQHF
D gene: NA; J gene: TRBJ1-6; V gene: TRBV19; clone size: NA; CDR3 DNA: TGTGCCAGTAGTATAGACATGCGGCCCAAAAATTCACCCCTCCACTTT; CDR3 protein: CASSIDMRPKNSPLHF
D gene: TRBD1; J gene: TRBJ2-5; V gene: TRBV6-5; clone size: NA; CDR3 DNA: TGTGCCAGCAAGATCTACTCAGGGGGCGGAGAGACCCAGTACTTC; CDR3 protein: CASKIYSGGGETQYF
D gene: TRBD1; J gene: TRBJ2-1; V gene: TRBV7-9; clone size: NA; CDR3 DNA: TGTGCCAGCAGCTCTCCGGGACAGGCTGGGAATGAGCAGTTCTTC; CDR3 protein: CASSSPGQAGNEQFF
D gene: TRBD2; J gene: TRBJ2-1; V gene: TRBV7-2; clone size: NA; CDR3 DNA: TGTGCCAGCAGCTTAGCGGCGGGAGTAATGGGCAATGAGCAGTTCTTC; CDR3 protein: CASSLAAGVMGNEQFF
D gene: TRBD1; J gene: TRBJ1-2; V gene: TRBV5-1; clone size: NA; CDR3 DNA: TGCGCCAGCAGCTCCAGGACAGGGGGAGTGCCAAGGCACTATGGCTACACCTTC; CDR3 protein: CASSSRTGGVPRHYGYTF
D gene: TRBD1; J gene: TRBJ1-3; V gene: TRBV10-3; clone size: NA; CDR3 DNA: TGTGCCATCAGTGAAGACAGGGTCGGAAACACCATATATTTT; CDR3 protein: CAISEDRVGNTIYF
D gene: NA; J gene: TRBJ1-3; V gene: TRBV6-5; clone size: few; CDR3 DNA: TGTGCCAGCAGCCGGGACTTCGGCTCTGGAAACACCATATATTTT; CDR3 protein: CASSRDFGSGNTIYF
D gene: TRBD2; J gene: TRBJ2-5; V gene: TRBV4-1; clone size: few; CDR3 DNA: TGCGCCAGCAGCCAAGGTGGAGCGGGAAGTTTCCAAGAGACCCAGTACTTC; CDR3 protein: CASSQGGAGSFQETQYF
D gene: TRBD1; J gene: TRBJ1-2; V gene: TRBV6-5; clone size: NA; CDR3 DNA: TGTGCCAGCAGTACCTACGGGACAGGGGAGGAAGGCTACACCTTC; CDR3 protein: CASSTYGTGEEGYTF
D gene: NA; J gene: TRBJ1-1; V gene: TRBV6-2/TRBV6-3; clone size: NA; CDR3 DNA: TGTGCCAGCAGTTACCTGACGGAACGGTGGAGCACTGAAGCTTTCTTT; CDR3 protein: CASSYLTERWSTEAFF